The next 2 T cell receptor beta chains were all read from a single sample in a study of blood T cell repertoires in COVID-19 (dated by TCRdb to about 2020). The library came from the immunoSEQ multiplex PCR assay. This is the immuneACCESS table as TCRdb keeps it, with only in-frame sequences that have V and J called. A part of the clones is gone; compared with another copy, unresolved V genes explain less than half, and the rest is unexplained. The sample table shows 200,000 to 300,000 clones, and around 90% are seen once. Approximately 3.3% of the sample is in the top ten clones. Source material: peripheral blood. All receptors derive from a woman aged 35 to 49 with acute or convalescent COVID-19.

The gene calls are TRBV7-9 and TRBJ1-4; no reliable D call. The CDR3 has 15 residues. Germline assignment: CDR1 SEHNR and CDR2 FQNEAQ (reference sequence). Trimming cost V 5 bases and J 8 bases, with 18 bases left between them. The DNA for the CDR3 is TGTGCCAGCAGCCTCCCCGGAGGTTCCGGGGAAAAACTGTTTTTT. Its protein product is CASSLPGGSGEKLFF.

The chain employs TRBV24-1 and TRBJ2-5; tentative D call: TRBD1 (6 bases). This CDR3 has 13 amino acids. From germline, CDR1 is KGHDR and CDR2 SFDVKD. V lost 9 bases, J lost 2 bases, and 12 bases lay in between. CDR3 in amino acids: CATGTHLQETQYF. The CDR3 DNA reads as TGTGCCACCGGGACACACTTACAAGAGACCCAGTACTTC.